These 11 T cell receptor beta chains share one sample of origin, sequenced in a study of blood T cells in healthy people across ages. Next came a second PCR, run for about 7 to 12 cycles, which used a sample-barcoded 5' primer along with a J-beta primer mix. Each CDR3 protein is one row after TCRdb ran MiXCR on the 5' RACE reads. The sample consists of fewer than 700,000 distinct CDR3 sequences, under 55% of them appearing once. Sequenced input: blood. All receptors derive from a man older than 75 in good health.

Here the CDR3 reads CASRGTPETQYF. CDR3 sequence (DNA): TGTGCCAGCAGGGGGACCCCAGAGACCCAGTACTTC. This chain joins TRBV12-3 or TRBV12-4 and TRBJ2-5, with D perhaps assigned TRBD1 or TRBD2 (5 bases each). The CDR3 contains 12 residues. The V and J ends lost 6 bases and 4 bases respectively, with 9 bases between them.

The chain uses TRBV9 and TRBJ2-3; D not certain. The CDR3 totals 13 residues. Trimming pared 0 bases from V and 6 bases from J, leaving 8 bases between. From germline, CDR1 is SGDLS and CDR2 YYNGEE. The CDR3 nucleotides read TGTGCCAGCAGCGTAGCTCTGGTGGATACGCAGTATTTT. Its protein product is CASSVALVDTQYF.

This clonotype was recorded a few times. This sequence joins TRBV20-1 and TRBJ2-5; 8 bases agree with TRBD2. The CDR3 is 15 amino acids. CDR1 and CDR2 (germline): DFQATT, SNEGSKA (reference sequence). With 2 bases clipped from V and 11 bases from J, the junction kept 16 bases outside the gene matches. CDR3 sequence reads: CSARPTTSASTVQYF. CDR3 nucleotides: TGCAGTGCTAGACCAACGACTAGCGCGTCTACGGTGCAGTACTTC.

The J gene is TRBJ1-1, the V gene TRBV7-9; possibly TRBD1 for D (5 bases). In germline, CDR1 is SEHNR, CDR2 FQNEAQ (reference sequence). There are 16 residues in the CDR3. V was shortened by 0 bases and J by 4 bases, with 15 bases between the two germline ends. CDR3 nucleotides: TGTGCCAGCAGCTTAGCCCCTCTGATAGGGACCACTGAAGCTTTCTTT. Translation gives CASSLAPLIGTTEAFF.

In its sample, this clonotype was seen many times. The chain is built from TRBV29-1 and TRBJ2-7; D gene unclear. Germline lookup yields CDR1 SQVTM and CDR2 ANQGSEA. The CDR3 covers 12 residues. Trimming shortened V by 1 base and J by 3 bases, and 7 bases separated the two germline ends. CDR3 sequence: CSVEVVGYEQYF. For the CDR3, the DNA is TGCAGCGTTGAAGTGGTAGGCTACGAGCAGTACTTC.

J is TRBJ1-2 and V is TRBV15; perhaps TRBD1 as D (5 bases). V was cut by 5 bases and J by 2 bases, with 18 bases left in between. The CDR3 contains 16 residues. CDR1 and CDR2 from the germline V gene are LNHNV and YYDKDF (reference sequence). Here the CDR3 reads CATSGDLVGPNYGYTF. The CDR3 coding sequence is TGTGCCACCAGCGGGGACTTGGTTGGTCCCAACTATGGCTACACCTTC.

The CDR3 protein is CASSQEHGARETQYF. Written as DNA, the CDR3 is TGTGCCAGCAGCCAAGAACATGGGGCGCGGGAGACCCAGTACTTC. The genes are TRBV3-1 and TRBJ2-5; D might be TRBD1 (5 bases). Germline values: CDR1 LGHDT, CDR2 YNNKEL (reference sequence). V was shortened by 0 bases and J by 5 bases, with 13 bases between the two germline ends. This CDR3 has 15 residues.

The genes are TRBV4-3 and TRBJ2-7; 10 nucleotides match TRBD1. V shed 0 bases, J shed 4 bases, and the junction held 6 bases outside the gene matches. The CDR3 is 16 amino acids. From germline, CDR1 is LGHNA and CDR2 YSLEER. The CDR3 sequence: CASSQEWTGGGYEQYF. The DNA of the CDR3 is TGCGCCAGCAGCCAAGAATGGACAGGGGGTGGATACGAGCAGTACTTC.

CDR3 bases: TGCAGTGCCCCTGACAGGGGGGAAAACAGTAGTCCCCTCTACAATGAGCAGTTCTTC. It specifies CSAPDRGENSSPLYNEQFF. V gene TRBV20-1 combines with J gene TRBJ2-1; 9 bases are shared with TRBD1. J lost 3 bases, V lost 6 bases, and 21 bases had no gene match. In germline, CDR1 is DFQATT, CDR2 SNEGSKA (reference sequence). This CDR3 has 19 amino acids.

In its sample, this clonotype was seen a few times. The chain is built from TRBV20-1 and TRBJ2-3; 9 bases agree with TRBD2. The germline gives CDR1 DFQATT, CDR2 SNEGSKA (reference sequence). This CDR3 is built from 14 residues. Trimming took 0 bases from V and 6 from J; bases not matched to a gene: 4. CDR3: CSARDSGGRDTQYF. The CDR3 coding sequence is TGCAGTGCTAGAGACAGCGGGGGGCGCGATACGCAGTATTTT.

The J gene is TRBJ1-6, the V gene TRBV27; 8 bases line up with TRBD1. The ends lost 6 bases at V and 0 bases at J; junction bases unmatched: 13. The V gene's germline CDR1 is MNHEY and CDR2 SMNVEV (reference sequence). There are 19 residues in the CDR3. DNA of the CDR3: TGTGCCAGCAGCCCAGGACAGGGAGCAATTAGCTCCTATAATTCACCCCTCCACTTT. Amino acids: CASSPGQGAISSYNSPLHF.